This TCR beta chain was profiled in a study of OX40 agonist ivuxolimab in advanced cancers. Study-level points and caveats: CD8+ T cells showed, on average, more clonal expansion than CD4+ cells.

Trimming removed 7 bases at V and 8 bases at J, with 5 bases between. The CDR3 contains 8 residues. Germline loops: CDR1 DFQATT, CDR2 SNEGSKA (reference sequence). Data came from immunoSEQ multiplex PCR; TCRdb stores just in-frame clones and leaves some out. The table has 50,000 to 65,000 clones, 81% seen once. Remarks on this clone: The antigen is not known.

J is TRBJ1-2 and V is TRBV20-1; no definite D call. The input for sequencing was CD4+ or CD8+ T cells sorted from blood, taken in a trial of the OX40 agonist ivuxolimab. The receptor's source is an adult with an advanced solid tumor such as melanoma, head and neck, liver or kidney cancer. The chain's CDR3 is CSGTGYTF. CDR3 DNA: TGCAGTGGAACCGGCTACACCTTC.